These T cell receptor beta chains were read from a single sample in a study of early T cells in non-severe SARS-CoV-2 infection. One entry per CDR3 protein, called by TCRdb with MiXCR from the 5' RACE reads. The repertoire holds tens of thousands of distinct CDR3 sequences, with approximately 15% as singletons. Source: whole blood, taken at baseline. These receptors were collected from an adult who was a healthcare worker with PCR-confirmed SARS-CoV-2 infection or an uninfected control (not recorded which). CDR3s include the opening cysteine and the closing phenylalanine or tryptophan. A D gene is named only where the DNA matches it firmly. Some rows mark clone size as missing; the rest say once, few, many or name a class of expanded clone.

>.|14|TRBJ2-3|.|TRBV6-6
CASSKPGVTDTQYF
TGTGCCAGCAGTAAGCCAGGGGTAACAGATACGCAGTATTTT
>many|12|TRBJ1-1|.|TRBV3-1
CASSQGGTEAFF
TGTGCCAGCAGCCAAGGGGGCACTGAAGCTTTCTTT
>few|13|TRBJ2-7|.|TRBV5-1
CASSFGATYEQYF
TGCGCCAGCAGCTTCGGAGCGACCTACGAGCAGTACTTC
>few|14|TRBJ1-2|.|TRBV19
CASSISGDDHGYTF
TGTGCCAGTAGTATCTCGGGGGACGACCATGGCTACACCTTC
>.|12|TRBJ2-1|.|TRBV20-1
CSARDPSNEQFF
TGCAGTGCTAGAGATCCCAGCAATGAGCAGTTCTTC
>few|13|TRBJ2-2|.|TRBV28
CALKGQDTGELFF
TGTGCCCTGAAGGGACAAGACACCGGGGAGCTGTTTTTT
>.|13|TRBJ1-2|.|TRBV4-1
CASSRYGIYGYTF
TGCGCCAGCAGCCGCTACGGAATCTATGGCTACACCTTC
>.|14|TRBJ2-5|.|TRBV6-5
CASRGTSEGETQYF
TGTGCCAGCAGAGGGACCTCGGAGGGCGAGACCCAGTACTTC
>many|12|TRBJ1-2|.|TRBV24-1
CATSDLSYGYTF
TGTGCCACCAGTGATTTAAGCTATGGCTACACCTTC
>.|17|TRBJ2-7|TRBD2|TRBV7-9
CASSRALSGTSGLEQYF
TGTGCCAGCAGCCGAGCCCTTTCGGGGACTAGCGGGCTGGAGCAGTACTTC
>many|15|TRBJ2-1|TRBD2|TRBV6-5
CASSRRLAGVLEQFF
TGTGCCAGCAGTAGGCGGCTAGCGGGAGTTCTTGAGCAGTTCTTC
>.|16|TRBJ2-1|TRBD2|TRBV20-1
CSARAPGLAGSGEQFF
TGCAGTGCTAGAGCCCCGGGACTAGCGGGATCGGGTGAGCAGTTCTTC
>many|18|TRBJ2-5|TRBD2|TRBV11-2
CASSLRWLAGGYQETQYF
TGTGCCAGCAGCTTAAGGTGGCTAGCGGGAGGCTACCAAGAGACCCAGTACTTC
>.|17|TRBJ1-6|.|TRBV6-5
CASSRDISDSIVSPLHF
TGTGCCAGCAGCCGCGACATCTCGGACAGTATAGTTTCACCCCTCCACTTT
>few|15|TRBJ2-3|TRBD2|TRBV6-2/TRBV6-3
CASSYLGGEGDTQYF
TGTGCCAGCAGTTACTTGGGGGGGGAAGGAGATACGCAGTATTTT
>few|15|TRBJ2-3|.|TRBV6-2/TRBV6-3
CASSYSTIFADTQYF
TGTGCCAGCAGTTACTCGACGATATTCGCAGATACGCAGTATTTT
>many|12|TRBJ1-1|.|TRBV29-1
CSTGHRNTEAFF
TGCAGCACGGGACACCGGAACACTGAAGCTTTCTTT
>many|12|TRBJ2-7|TRBD2|TRBV20-1
CSAGTSPYEQYF
TGCAGTGCCGGGACTAGCCCCTACGAGCAGTACTTC
>.|14|TRBJ1-6|.|TRBV4-1
CASSQEARDSPLHF
TGCGCCAGCAGCCAAGAGGCCAGAGATTCACCCCTCCACTTT
>few|11|TRBJ1-1|.|TRBV21-1
CASSIDTEAFF
TGTGCCAGCAGCATAGACACTGAAGCTTTCTTT